These T cell receptor beta chains were read from a single sample in a study of blood T cells in healthy people across ages. MiXCR was run by TCRdb on the 5' RACE reads, yielding one entry per CDR3 protein. The sample has hundreds of thousands of distinct CDR3 sequences, approximately 50% seen once. The source material was blood. Receptors originate from a man aged 60 to 75 in good health. The CDR3 runs from the conserved cysteine through the conserved F or W. D genes are given only for firm matches. The size field is filled for only some rows; it gives once, few, many or a size class.

clone_size,d_call,v_call,j_call,cdr3_aa,cdr3_nt
few,-,TRBV29-1,TRBJ2-3,CSVVGTGLTRVDTQYF,TGCAGCGTTGTCGGTACGGGACTGACCCGGGTAGATACGCAGTATTTT
-,-,TRBV5-1,TRBJ2-5,CASSLTGSKETQYF,TGCGCCAGCAGCTTGACGGGGAGCAAAGAGACCCAGTACTTC
-,TRBD2,TRBV4-2,TRBJ2-2,CASSQGPYERGGGELFF,TGTGCCAGCAGCCAAGGCCCGTATGAGCGGGGTGGCGGGGAGCTGTTTTTT
-,TRBD1,TRBV29-1,TRBJ1-2,CSVESSGTGEGYGYTF,TGCAGCGTTGAATCTAGTGGTACAGGGGAAGGATATGGCTACACCTTC
-,-,TRBV3-1,TRBJ1-5,CASSQDVTPNQPQHF,TGTGCCAGCAGCCAAGATGTGACACCCAATCAGCCCCAGCATTTT
-,TRBD2,TRBV4-2,TRBJ2-2,CASRLAHETGELFF,TGTGCCAGTAGACTAGCCCACGAAACCGGGGAGCTGTTTTTT
-,-,TRBV7-2,TRBJ2-5,CASNLSASRETQYF,TGTGCCAGCAACTTGTCAGCGAGTCGGGAGACCCAGTACTTC
-,-,TRBV4-1,TRBJ1-6,CASSQDQNSPLHF,TGCGCCAGCAGCCAAGACCAAAATTCACCCCTCCACTTT
few,-,TRBV9,TRBJ2-3,CASSPFEGGAGRDTQYF,TGTGCCAGCAGCCCCTTCGAGGGGGGAGCCGGGAGAGATACGCAGTATTTT
-,TRBD1,TRBV25-1,TRBJ2-5,CASSDHRGVQETQYF,TGTGCCAGCAGTGACCACAGGGGGGTCCAAGAGACCCAGTACTTC
-,-,TRBV7-2,TRBJ1-2,CASSLQRLGYTF,TGTGCCAGCAGCTTACAAAGGCTAGGCTACACCTTC
-,-,TRBV10-3,TRBJ2-3,CAISVSWGSKRPDTQYF,TGTGCCATCAGTGTCTCCTGGGGCTCAAAACGCCCAGATACGCAGTATTTT
-,TRBD1,TRBV29-1,TRBJ1-1,CSVAGQGTEAFF,TGCAGCGTTGCGGGACAGGGAACTGAAGCTTTCTTT
once,-,TRBV20-1,TRBJ2-3,CSAGGAVQTDTQYF,TGCAGTGCTGGGGGGGCAGTTCAGACAGATACGCAGTATTTT
-,-,TRBV3-1,TRBJ2-1,CASSQGPSAGEQFF,TGTGCCAGCAGCCAAGGGCCCTCCGCGGGTGAGCAGTTCTTC
-,-,TRBV6-6,TRBJ2-6,CASSPVPGANVLTF,TGTGCCAGCAGCCCCGTTCCTGGGGCCAACGTCCTGACTTTC
-,TRBD2,TRBV12-3/TRBV12-4,TRBJ2-2,CASSPRGVQAGELFF,TGTGCCAGCAGTCCGCGGGGGGTTCAAGCCGGGGAGCTGTTTTTT
-,-,TRBV6-5,TRBJ1-2,CASSDQTYGYTF,TGTGCCAGCAGTGACCAGACCTATGGCTACACCTTC
few,TRBD1,TRBV29-1,TRBJ2-1,CSATTGTGLNEQFF,TGCAGCGCAACAACCGGGACAGGGTTGAATGAGCAGTTCTTC